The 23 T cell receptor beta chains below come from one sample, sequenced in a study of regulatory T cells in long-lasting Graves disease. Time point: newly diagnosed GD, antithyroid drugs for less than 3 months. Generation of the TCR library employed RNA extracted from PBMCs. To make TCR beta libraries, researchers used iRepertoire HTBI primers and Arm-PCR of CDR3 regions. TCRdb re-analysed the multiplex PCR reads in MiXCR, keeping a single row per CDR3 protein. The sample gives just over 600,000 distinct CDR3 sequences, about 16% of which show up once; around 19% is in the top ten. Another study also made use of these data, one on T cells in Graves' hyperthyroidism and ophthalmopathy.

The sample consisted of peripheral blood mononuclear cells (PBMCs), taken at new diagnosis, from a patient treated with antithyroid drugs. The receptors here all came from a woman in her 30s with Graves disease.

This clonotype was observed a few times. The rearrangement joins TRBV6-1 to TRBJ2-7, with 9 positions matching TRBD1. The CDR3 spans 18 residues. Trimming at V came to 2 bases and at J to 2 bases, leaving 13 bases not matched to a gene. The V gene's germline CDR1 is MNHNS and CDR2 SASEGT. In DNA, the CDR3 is TGTGCCAGCAGTGAAATCCTGACCGTCCGGACAGGGGCCTACGAGCAGTACTTC. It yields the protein CASSEILTVRTGAYEQYF.

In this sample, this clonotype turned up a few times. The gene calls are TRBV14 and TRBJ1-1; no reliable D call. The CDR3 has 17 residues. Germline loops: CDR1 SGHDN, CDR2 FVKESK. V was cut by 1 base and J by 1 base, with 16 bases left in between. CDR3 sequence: CASSQVNRAWGNTEAFF. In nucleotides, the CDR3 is TGTGCCAGCAGCCAAGTCAACCGGGCCTGGGGGAACACTGAAGCTTTCTTT.

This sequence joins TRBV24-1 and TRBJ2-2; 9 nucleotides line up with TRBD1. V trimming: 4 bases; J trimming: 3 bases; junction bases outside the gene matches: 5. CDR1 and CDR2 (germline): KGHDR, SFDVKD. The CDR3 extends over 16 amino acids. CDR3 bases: TGTGCCACCAGTGAACCCGACAGGGGGGACACCGGGGAGCTGTTTTTT. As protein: CATSEPDRGDTGELFF.

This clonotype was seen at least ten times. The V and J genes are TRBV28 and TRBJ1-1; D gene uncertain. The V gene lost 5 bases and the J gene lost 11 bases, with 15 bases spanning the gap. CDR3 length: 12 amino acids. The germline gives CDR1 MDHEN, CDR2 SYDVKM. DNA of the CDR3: TGTGCCAGCAGTCTTTGGTCCGACGGGGCTTTCTTT. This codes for CASSLWSDGAFF.

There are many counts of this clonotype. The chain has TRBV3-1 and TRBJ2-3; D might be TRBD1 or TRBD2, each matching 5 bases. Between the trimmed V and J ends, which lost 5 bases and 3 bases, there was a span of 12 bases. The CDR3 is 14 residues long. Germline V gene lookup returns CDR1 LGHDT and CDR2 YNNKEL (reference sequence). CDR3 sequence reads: CASSATGTTDTQYF. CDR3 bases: TGTGCCAGCAGCGCCACTGGGACGACAGATACGCAGTATTTT.

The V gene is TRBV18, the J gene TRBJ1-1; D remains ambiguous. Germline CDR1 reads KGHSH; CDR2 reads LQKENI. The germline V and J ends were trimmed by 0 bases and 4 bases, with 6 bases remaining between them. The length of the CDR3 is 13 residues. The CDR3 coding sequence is TGTGCCAGCTCACCACCGACTCGCACTGAAGCTTTCTTT. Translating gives CASSPPTRTEAFF.

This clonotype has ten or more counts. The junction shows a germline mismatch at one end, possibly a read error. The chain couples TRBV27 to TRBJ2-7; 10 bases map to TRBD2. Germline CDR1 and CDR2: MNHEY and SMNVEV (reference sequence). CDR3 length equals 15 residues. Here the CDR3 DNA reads TGTGCCAGCAGTTCCTCGGGGCTAGCGGGAGATCCCCAGGTTTTC. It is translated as CASSSSGLAGDPQVF.

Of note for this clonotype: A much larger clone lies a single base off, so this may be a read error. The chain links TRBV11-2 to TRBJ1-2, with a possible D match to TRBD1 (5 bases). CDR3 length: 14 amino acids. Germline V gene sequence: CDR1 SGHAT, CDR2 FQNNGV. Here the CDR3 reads CASSLSRQSYGHTF. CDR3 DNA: TGTGCCAGCAGCTTATCCAGACAGAGCTATGGCCACACCTTC.

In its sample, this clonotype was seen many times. The CDR3 is CASSLGLGDLYEQYF. DNA of the CDR3: TGTGCCAGCAGCTTAGGATTAGGGGACCTCTACGAGCAGTACTTC. The chain is built from TRBV7-9 and TRBJ2-7, with D perhaps TRBD1 or TRBD2 (5 bases each). Germline V lookup: CDR1 SEHNR, CDR2 FQNEAQ (reference sequence). This CDR3 is built from 15 residues. Trimming cost V 1 base and J 3 bases, with 13 bases left between them.

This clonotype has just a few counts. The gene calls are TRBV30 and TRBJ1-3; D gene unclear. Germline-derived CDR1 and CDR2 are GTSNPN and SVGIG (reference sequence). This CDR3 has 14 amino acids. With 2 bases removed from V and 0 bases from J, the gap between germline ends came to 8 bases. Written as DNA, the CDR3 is TGTGCCTGGAGTCCCTTAAACTCTGGAAACACCATATATTTT. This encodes CAWSPLNSGNTIYF.

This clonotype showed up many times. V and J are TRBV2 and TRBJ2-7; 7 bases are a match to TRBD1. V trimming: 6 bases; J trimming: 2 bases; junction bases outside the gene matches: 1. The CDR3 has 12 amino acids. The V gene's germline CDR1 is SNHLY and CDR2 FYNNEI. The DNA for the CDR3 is TGTGCCAGCAGAGGGACAGCCTACGAGCAGTACTTC. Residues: CASRGTAYEQYF.

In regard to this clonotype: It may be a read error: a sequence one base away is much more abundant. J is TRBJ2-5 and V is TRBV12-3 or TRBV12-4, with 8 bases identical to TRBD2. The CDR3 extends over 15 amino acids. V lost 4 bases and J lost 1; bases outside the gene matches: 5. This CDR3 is CASSYPGTSQETQYF. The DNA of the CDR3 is TGTGCCAGCAGTTACCCCGGGACTAGCCAAGAGACCCAGTACTTC.

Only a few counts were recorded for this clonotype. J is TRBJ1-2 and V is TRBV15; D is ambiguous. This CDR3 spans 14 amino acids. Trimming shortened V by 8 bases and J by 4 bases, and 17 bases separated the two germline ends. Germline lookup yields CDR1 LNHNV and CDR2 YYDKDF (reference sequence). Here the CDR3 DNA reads TGTGCCACCCTGGGCGACAAAGACCTCTATGGCTACACCTTC. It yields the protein CATLGDKDLYGYTF.

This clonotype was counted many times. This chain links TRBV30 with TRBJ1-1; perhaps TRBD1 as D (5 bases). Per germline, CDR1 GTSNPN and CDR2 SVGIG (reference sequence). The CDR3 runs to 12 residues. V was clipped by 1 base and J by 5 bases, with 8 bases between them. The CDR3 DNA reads TGTGCCTGGAGTGGGGGCGCGACTGAAGCTTTCTTT. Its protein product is CAWSGGATEAFF.

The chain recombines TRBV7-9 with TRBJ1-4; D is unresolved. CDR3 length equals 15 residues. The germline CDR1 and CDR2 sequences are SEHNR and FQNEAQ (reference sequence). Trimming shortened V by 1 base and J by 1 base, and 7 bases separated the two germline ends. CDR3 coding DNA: TGTGCCAGCAGCTTAGTTGCGGGAACTAATGAAAAACTGTTTTTT. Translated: CASSLVAGTNEKLFF. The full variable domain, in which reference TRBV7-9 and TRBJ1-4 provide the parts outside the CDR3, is DTGVSQNPRHKITKRGQNVTFRCDPISEHNRLYWYRQTLGQGPEFLTYFQNEAQLEKSRLLSDRFSAERPKGSFSTLEIQRTEQGDSAMYLCASSLVAGTNEKLFFGSGTQLSVL.

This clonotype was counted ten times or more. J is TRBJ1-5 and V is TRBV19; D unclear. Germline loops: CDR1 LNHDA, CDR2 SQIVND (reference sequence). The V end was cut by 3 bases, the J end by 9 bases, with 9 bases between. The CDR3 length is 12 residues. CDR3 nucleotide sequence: TGTGCCAGTAGTATTGACGTGCGGCCCCAGCATTTT. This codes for CASSIDVRPQHF. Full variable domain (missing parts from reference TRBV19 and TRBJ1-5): DGGITQSPKYLFRKEGQNVTLSCEQNLNHDAMYWYRQDPGQGLRLIYYSQIVNDFQKGDIAEGYSVSREKKESFPLTVTSAQKNPTAFYLCASSIDVRPQHFGDGTRLSIL.

The CDR3 region has the DNA TGTGCCAGCAGCTCGCAGGCCCGCCAATACAATGAGCAGTTCTTC. Its translation: CASSSQARQYNEQFF. The chain links TRBV7-3 to TRBJ2-1; D unclear. Germline V CDR1 and CDR2: SGHTA, FQGTGA. The CDR3 runs to 15 residues. The V and J ends lost 4 bases and 4 bases respectively, with 14 bases between them. Using reference TRBV7-3 and TRBJ2-1 for the parts outside the CDR3, the full variable domain is GAGVSQTPSNKVTEKGKYVELRCDPISGHTALYWYRQSLGQGPEFLIYFQGTGAADDSGLPNDRFFAVRPEGSVSTLKIQRTERGDSAVYLCASSSQARQYNEQFFGPGTRLTVL.

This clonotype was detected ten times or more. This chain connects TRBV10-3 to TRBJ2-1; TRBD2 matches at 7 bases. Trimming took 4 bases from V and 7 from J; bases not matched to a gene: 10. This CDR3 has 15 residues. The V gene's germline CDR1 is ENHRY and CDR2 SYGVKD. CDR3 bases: TGTGCCATCAGTGTAGGGGCGGGAGTGCGAAATGAGCAGTTCTTC. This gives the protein CAISVGAGVRNEQFF.

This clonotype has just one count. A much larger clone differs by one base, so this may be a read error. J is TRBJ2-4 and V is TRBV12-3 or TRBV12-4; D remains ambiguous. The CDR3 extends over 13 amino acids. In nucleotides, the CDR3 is TGTGTCAGCAGCCCTTACGGCAAAAACATTCAGTACTTC. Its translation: CVSSPYGKNIQYF.

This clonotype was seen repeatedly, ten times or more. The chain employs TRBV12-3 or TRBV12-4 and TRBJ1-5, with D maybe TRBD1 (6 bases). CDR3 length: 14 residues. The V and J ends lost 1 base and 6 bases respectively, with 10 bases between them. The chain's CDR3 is CASSLGYRAQPQHF. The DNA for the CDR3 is TGTGCCAGCAGTTTAGGATACAGGGCTCAGCCCCAGCATTTT.

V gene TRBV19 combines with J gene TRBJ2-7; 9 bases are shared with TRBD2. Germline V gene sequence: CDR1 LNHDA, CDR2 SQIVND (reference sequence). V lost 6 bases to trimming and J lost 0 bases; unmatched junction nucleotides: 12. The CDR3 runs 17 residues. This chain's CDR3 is CASSTSGSTGYSYEQYF. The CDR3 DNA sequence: TGTGCCAGTAGCACTAGCGGGTCAACTGGTTACTCCTACGAGCAGTACTTC. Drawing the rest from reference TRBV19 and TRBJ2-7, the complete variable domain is DGGITQSPKYLFRKEGQNVTLSCEQNLNHDAMYWYRQDPGQGLRLIYYSQIVNDFQKGDIAEGYSVSREKKESFPLTVTSAQKNPTAFYLCASSTSGSTGYSYEQYFGPGTRLTVT.

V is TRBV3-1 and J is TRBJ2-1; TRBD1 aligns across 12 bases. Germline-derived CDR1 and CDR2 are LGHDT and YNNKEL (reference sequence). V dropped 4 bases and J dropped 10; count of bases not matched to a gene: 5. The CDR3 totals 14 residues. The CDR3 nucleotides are TGTGCCAGCAGCCCGGGACAGGGGGCCTGGGAGCAGTTCTTC. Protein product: CASSPGQGAWEQFF.

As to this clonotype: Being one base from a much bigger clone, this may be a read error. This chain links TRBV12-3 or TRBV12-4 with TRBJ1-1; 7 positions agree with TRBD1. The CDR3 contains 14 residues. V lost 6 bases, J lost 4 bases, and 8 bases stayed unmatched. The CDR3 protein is CASRTGRVSTEAFF. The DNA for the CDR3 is TGTGCCAGCAGGACAGGGAGGGTAAGCACTGAAGCTTTCTTT.